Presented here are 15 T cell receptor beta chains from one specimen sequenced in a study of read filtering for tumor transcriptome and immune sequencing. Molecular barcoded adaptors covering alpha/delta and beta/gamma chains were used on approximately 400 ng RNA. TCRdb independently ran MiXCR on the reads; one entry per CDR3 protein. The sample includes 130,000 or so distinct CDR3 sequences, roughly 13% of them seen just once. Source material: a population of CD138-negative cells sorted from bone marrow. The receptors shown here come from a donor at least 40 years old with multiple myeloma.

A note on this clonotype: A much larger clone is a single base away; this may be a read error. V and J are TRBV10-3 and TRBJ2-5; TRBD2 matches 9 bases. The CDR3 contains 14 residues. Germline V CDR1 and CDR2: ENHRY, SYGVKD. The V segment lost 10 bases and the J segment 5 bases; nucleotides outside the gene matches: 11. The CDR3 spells CASSGGIQWETQYF. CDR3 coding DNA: TGTGCCAGCAGCGGGGGGATCCAGTGGGAGACCCAGTACTTC.

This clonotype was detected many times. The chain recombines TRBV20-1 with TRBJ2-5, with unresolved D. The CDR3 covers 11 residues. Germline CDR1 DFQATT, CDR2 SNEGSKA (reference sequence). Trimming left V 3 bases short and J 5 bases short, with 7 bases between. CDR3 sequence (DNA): TGCAGTGCTAGGAAACTGGAGACCCAGTACTTC. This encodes CSARKLETQYF.

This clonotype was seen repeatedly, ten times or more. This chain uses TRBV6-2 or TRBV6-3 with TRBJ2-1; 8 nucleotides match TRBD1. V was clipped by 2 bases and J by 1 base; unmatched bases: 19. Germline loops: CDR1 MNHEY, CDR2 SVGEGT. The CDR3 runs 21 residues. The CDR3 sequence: CASSYRPGGDSKERSYNEQFF. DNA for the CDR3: TGTGCCAGCAGTTACCGTCCAGGGGGCGATTCAAAAGAAAGGTCCTACAATGAGCAGTTCTTC.

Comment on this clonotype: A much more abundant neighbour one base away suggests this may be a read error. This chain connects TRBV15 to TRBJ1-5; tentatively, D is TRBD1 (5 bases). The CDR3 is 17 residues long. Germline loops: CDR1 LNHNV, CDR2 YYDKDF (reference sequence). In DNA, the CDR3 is TGTGCCACCAGCAGAGATTTGGCGACAGATAGCAATCGGCCCCAGCATTTT. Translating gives CATSRDLATDSNRPQHF.

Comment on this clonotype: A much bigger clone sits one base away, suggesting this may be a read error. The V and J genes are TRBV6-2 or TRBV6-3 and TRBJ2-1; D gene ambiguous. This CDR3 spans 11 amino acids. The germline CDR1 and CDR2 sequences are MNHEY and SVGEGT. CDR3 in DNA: TGTGCCAGCAGTTCCGTCAATGAGCAGTCCTTC. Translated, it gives CASSSVNEQSF.

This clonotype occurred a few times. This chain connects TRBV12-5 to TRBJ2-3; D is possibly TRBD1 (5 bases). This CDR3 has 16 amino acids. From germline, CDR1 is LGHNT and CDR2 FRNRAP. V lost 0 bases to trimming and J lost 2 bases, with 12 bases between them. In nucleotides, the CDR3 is TGTGCTAGTGGTTTGGTACGTTTGGGGCCCACAGATACGCAGTATTTT. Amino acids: CASGLVRLGPTDTQYF.

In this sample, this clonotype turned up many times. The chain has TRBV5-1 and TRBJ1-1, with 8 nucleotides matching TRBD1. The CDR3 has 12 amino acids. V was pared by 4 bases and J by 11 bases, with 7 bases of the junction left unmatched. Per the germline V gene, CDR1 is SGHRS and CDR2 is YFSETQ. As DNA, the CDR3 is TGCGCCAGCAGCCCTAAGACAGGGGACGCTTTCTTT. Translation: CASSPKTGDAFF.

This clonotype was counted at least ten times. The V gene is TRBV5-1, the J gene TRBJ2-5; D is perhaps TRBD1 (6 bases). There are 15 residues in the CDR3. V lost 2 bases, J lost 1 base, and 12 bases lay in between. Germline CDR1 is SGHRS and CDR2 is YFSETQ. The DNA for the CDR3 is TGCGCCAGCAGCTTACAGGGAGCCGGCCAAGAGACCCAGTACTTC. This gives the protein CASSLQGAGQETQYF.

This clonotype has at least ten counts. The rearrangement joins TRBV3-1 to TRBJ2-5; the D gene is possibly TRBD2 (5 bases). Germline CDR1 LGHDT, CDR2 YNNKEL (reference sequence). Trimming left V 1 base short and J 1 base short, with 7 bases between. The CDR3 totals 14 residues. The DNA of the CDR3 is TGTGCCAGCAGCCAAGCGGACTCCCAAGAGACCCAGTACTTC. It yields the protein CASSQADSQETQYF.

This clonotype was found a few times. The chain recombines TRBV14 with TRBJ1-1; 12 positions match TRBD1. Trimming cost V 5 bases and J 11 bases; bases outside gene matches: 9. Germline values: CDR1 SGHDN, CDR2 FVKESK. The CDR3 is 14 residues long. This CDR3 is CASSWGQGASDAFF. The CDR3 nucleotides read TGTGCCAGCAGCTGGGGACAGGGGGCGAGTGACGCTTTCTTT.

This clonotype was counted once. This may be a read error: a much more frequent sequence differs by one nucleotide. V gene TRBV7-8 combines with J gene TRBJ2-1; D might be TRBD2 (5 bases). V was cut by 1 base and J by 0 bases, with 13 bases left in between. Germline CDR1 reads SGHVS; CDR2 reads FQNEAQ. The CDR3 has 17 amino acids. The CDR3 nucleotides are TGTGCCAGCAGCTTAGGGCGGGCAGTGAGCTCCTACAATGAGCAGTTCTTC. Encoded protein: CASSLGRAVSSYNEQFF.

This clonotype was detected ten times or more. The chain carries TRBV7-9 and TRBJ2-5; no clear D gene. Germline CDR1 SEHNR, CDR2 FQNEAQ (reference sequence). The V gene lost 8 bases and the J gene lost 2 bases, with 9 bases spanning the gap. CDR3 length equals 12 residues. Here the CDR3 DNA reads TGTGCCAGCCGGAAGGCGCAAGAGACCCAGTACTTC. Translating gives CASRKAQETQYF. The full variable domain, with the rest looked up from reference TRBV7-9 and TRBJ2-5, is DTGVSQNPRHKITKRGQNVTFRCDPISEHNRLYWYRQTLGQGPEFLTYFQNEAQLEKSRLLSDRFSAERPKGSFSTLEIQRTEQGDSAMYLCASRKAQETQYFGPGTRLLVL.

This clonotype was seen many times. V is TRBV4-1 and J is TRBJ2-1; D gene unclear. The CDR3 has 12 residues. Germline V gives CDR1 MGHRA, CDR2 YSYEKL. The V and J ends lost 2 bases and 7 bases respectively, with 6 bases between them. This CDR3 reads CASSQIRNEQFF. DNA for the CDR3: TGCGCCAGCAGCCAAATACGAAATGAGCAGTTCTTC.

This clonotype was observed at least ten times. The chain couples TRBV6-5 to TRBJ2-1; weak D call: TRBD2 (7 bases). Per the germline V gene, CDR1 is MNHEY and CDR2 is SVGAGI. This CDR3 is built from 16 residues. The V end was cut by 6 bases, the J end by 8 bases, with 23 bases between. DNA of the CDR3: TGTGCCAGCAGCCCCGGGGGCGGGGGTGCACAGGATGAGCAGTTCTTC. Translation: CASSPGGGGAQDEQFF.

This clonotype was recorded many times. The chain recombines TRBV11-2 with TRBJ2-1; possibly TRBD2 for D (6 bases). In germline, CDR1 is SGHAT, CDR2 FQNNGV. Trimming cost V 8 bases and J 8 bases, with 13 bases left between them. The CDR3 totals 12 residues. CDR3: CASGGIDDEQFF. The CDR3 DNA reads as TGTGCCAGCGGGGGGATTGACGATGAGCAGTTCTTC.